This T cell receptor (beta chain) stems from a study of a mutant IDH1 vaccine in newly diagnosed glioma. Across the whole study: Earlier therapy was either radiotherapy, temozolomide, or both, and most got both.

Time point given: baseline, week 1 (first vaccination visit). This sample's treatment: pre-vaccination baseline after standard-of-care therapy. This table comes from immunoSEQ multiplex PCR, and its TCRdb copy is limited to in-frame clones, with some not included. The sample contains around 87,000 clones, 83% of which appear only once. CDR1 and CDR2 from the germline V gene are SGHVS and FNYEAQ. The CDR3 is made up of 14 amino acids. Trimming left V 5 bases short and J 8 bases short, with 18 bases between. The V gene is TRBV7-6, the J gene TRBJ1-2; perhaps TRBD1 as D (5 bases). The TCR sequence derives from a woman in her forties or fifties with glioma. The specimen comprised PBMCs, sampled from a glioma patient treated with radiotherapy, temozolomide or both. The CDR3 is CASSPTAGTGGYTF. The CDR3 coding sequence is TGTGCCAGCAGCCCCACGGCAGGGACTGGAGGCTACACCTTC.